The present TCR beta chain was sequenced within a study of OX40 agonist ivuxolimab in advanced cancers. Study information: Hepatocellular carcinoma, melanoma, renal cell or head and neck cancer was diagnosed in the dose-escalation patients. Participants averaged approximately 61 years of age (range about 23 to 79) and were roughly 80% male. Findings and limits, study-wide: Researchers did not establish what antigens the expanded peripheral T cells target.

V was cut by 3 bases and J by 10 bases, with 8 bases left in between. The CDR3 spans 12 residues. Germline CDR1 is SGDLS and CDR2 is YYNGEE. The data were produced by immunoSEQ multiplex PCR, yet TCRdb's version contains in-frame clones alone and is incomplete. The profile covers about 20,000 clones, with about 80% appearing a single time and about 30% taken by the ten largest. Regarding this clone: Its matching antigen is unknown.

The sample here was CD4+ or CD8+ T cells sorted from blood, taken in a trial of the OX40 agonist ivuxolimab. V gene TRBV9 combines with J gene TRBJ2-6; no definite D call. The receptor comes from an adult with an advanced solid tumor such as melanoma, head and neck, liver or kidney cancer. The CDR3 loop is CASSGDPNVLTF. CDR3 DNA: TGTGCCAGCAGCGGAGACCCAAACGTCCTGACTTTC. Combining the CDR3 with reference TRBV9 and TRBJ2-6 gives the whole variable domain DSGVTQTPKHLITATGQRVTLRCSPRSGDLSVYWYQQSLDQGLQFLIQYYNGEERAKGNILERFSAQQFPDLHSELNLSSLELGDSALYFCASSGDPNVLTFGAGSRLTVL.